The TCR beta chain under discussion was sequenced for a study of blood T cell repertoires in COVID-19. The overall study: Material from acute and convalescent COVID-19 was sourced from the United States, Italy and Spain. PBMCs, B-cell-depleted T cells, or T cells provided the cDNA or gDNA that made up the material.

The CDR3 is 15 amino acids. Losses at the gene ends were 4 bases for V and 7 bases for J; bases not matched to a gene: 3. CDR1 and CDR2 (germline): LGHDT, YNNKEL (reference sequence). In the original workflow: Reference gene primer amplification gave estimated nucleated cell counts. Profiled with immunoSEQ multiplex PCR; TCRdb holds only in-frame clones, not every one. V, J and clone size are those of that table, while D and trimming were read from the DNA. The table has some 38,000 clones, approximately 91% seen once. The source of this sequence is a man aged 45 to 65 with active COVID-19. The sample taken for sequencing was peripheral blood. This sequence joins TRBV3-1 (or the pseudogene TRBV3-2) and TRBJ2-5; 16 bases line up with TRBD2. CDR3 nucleotide sequence: TGTGCCAGCAGCCCTGGGACTAGCGGGAGGGGGACCCAGTACTTC. It translates to CASSPGTSGRGTQYF.